This record concerns one T cell receptor (beta chain) sequence. Its antigen is undetermined. Clones were read by immunoSEQ multiplex PCR, and TCRdb kept only the in-frame ones, dropping some. The table includes just over 80,000 clones, roughly 85% detected once. These data belong to a study of T cell clones after liver transplantation. Study background: TCRbeta sequencing after a pre-transplant mixed lymphocyte reaction identified graft-donor-reactive clones, later tracked in post-transplant blood. Patients counted as tolerant after at least one year off all immunosuppression, enzymes not exceeding twice normal. Until 12-24 months post-transplant, subjects got standard immunosuppression and no induction.

Overall study findings and caveats: Graft donor-reactive T cells may have migrated into the graft rather than being deleted.

From germline, CDR1 is LNHNV and CDR2 YYDKDF (reference sequence). V dropped 3 bases and J dropped 5 bases, with 16 bases sitting between them. This CDR3 spans 15 amino acids. This rearrangement joins TRBV15 to TRBJ2-5, with TRBD1 as a possible D gene (6 bases). The receptor comes from a human patient who received a liver transplant. Some T cells may have originated in the graft donor. This specimen consisted of CD4+ T cells from blood, obtained 46 months after liver transplant. CDR3 protein: CATSSDRQAGETQYF. DNA for the CDR3: TGTGCCACCAGCAGCGACCGACAGGCAGGGGAGACCCAGTACTTC.